The 2 T cell receptor beta chains presented below share a single source sample, sequenced in a study of Ad26.COV2.S vaccination and SARS-CoV-2 variants. The table came from immunoSEQ multiplex PCR; TCRdb's copy has only in-frame clones and leaves some out. This sample has around 380,000 clones; less than 90% occur once, and the top ten carry approximately 3.7%. The sample's treatment: about 20 received Ad26.COV2.S at low or high dose, single or two shots; 5 received placebo; per-sample allocation not given. At day 63 after the first vaccine or placebo injection, samples were drawn. The sample here was peripheral blood, taken in a trial of Ad26.COV2.S vaccine versus placebo. The receptor set was obtained from a person between 18 and 65 years old who received the Ad26.COV2.S COVID-19 vaccine or a placebo.

This chain joins TRBV6-1 and TRBJ1-2; 11 bases are shared with TRBD1. The CDR3 length is 16 residues. The junction had 3 bases not matched to a gene; V was cut back by 3 bases and J by 0 bases. The germline gives CDR1 MNHNS, CDR2 SASEGT. Here the CDR3 reads CASSEDRGLANYGYTF. In nucleotides, the CDR3 is TGTGCCAGCAGTGAGGACAGGGGGCTAGCTAACTATGGCTACACCTTC.

The V and J genes are TRBV7-2 and TRBJ2-5; D perhaps matches TRBD2 (5 bases). CDR1 SGHTA and CDR2 FQGNSA come from the germline V gene. The CDR3 spans 17 residues. V was shortened by 2 bases and J by 3 bases, with 19 bases between the two germline ends. CDR3 sequence reads: CASSLQHEGLFEETQYF. Written as DNA, the CDR3 is TGTGCCAGCAGCTTACAACACGAAGGACTTTTCGAAGAGACCCAGTACTTC.